This passage covers 28 T cell receptor beta chains from one sample sequenced in a study of Ad26.COV2.S vaccination and SARS-CoV-2 variants. Generated by immunoSEQ multiplex PCR, the TCRdb table keeps only in-frame clones and is missing some. The repertoire holds 240,000 or so clones, more than 75% seen once, with around 10% in the top ten. Treatment defined: some 19 received Ad26.COV2.S at low or high dose, single or two shots; a few received placebo; per-sample allocation not given. Repertoires come from day 63 after the first vaccine or placebo injection. The sample consisted of peripheral blood, taken in a trial of Ad26.COV2.S vaccine versus placebo. The receptors were gathered from a person between 18 and 65 years old who received the Ad26.COV2.S COVID-19 vaccine or a placebo.

This clone was seen a single time. The genes are TRBV5-4 and TRBJ2-1; D not certain. Trimming cost V 4 bases and J 0 bases, with 14 bases left between them. The CDR3 consists of 16 residues. Per the germline V gene, CDR1 is SGHNT and CDR2 is YYREEE (reference sequence). The CDR3 is CASSPDQIASYNEQFF. The CDR3 DNA reads TGTGCCAGCAGCCCGGACCAGATCGCCTCCTACAATGAGCAGTTCTTC. The full variable domain, with the rest looked up from reference TRBV5-4 and TRBJ2-1, is ETGVTQSPTHLIKTRGQQVTLRCSSQSGHNTVSWYQQALGQGPQFIFQYYREEENGRGNFPPRFSGLQFPNYSSELNVNALELDDSALYLCASSPDQIASYNEQFFGPGTRLTVL.

The rearrangement joins TRBV27 to TRBJ1-2; 8 nucleotides agree with TRBD1. CDR1 is MNHEY, CDR2 SMNVEV, per germline (reference sequence). The CDR3 is made up of 15 amino acids. The V gene end was trimmed by 6 bases and the J gene end by 4 bases; junction bases not matched to a gene: 10. The CDR3 coding sequence is TGTGCCAGCAGGGGCTCAGGGGGCGTTTTCTATGGCTACACCTTC. Its translation: CASRGSGGVFYGYTF.

The rearrangement uses TRBV27 and TRBJ2-7; D gene uncertain. CDR1 is MNHEY and CDR2 is SMNVEV in the germline V gene (reference sequence). V lost 8 bases and J 4 bases, leaving 24 bases between the germline ends. This CDR3 has 16 residues. CDR3 sequence reads: CASSSGPGGLGYEQYF. Written as DNA, the CDR3 is TGTGCCAGCTCTTCAGGTCCAGGTGGCCTAGGGTACGAGCAGTACTTC.

The CDR3 DNA follows: TGTGCCAGCAGTTCGCAGGGGGAGTATGGCTACACCTTC. Amino acid sequence: CASSSQGEYGYTF. The rearrangement joins TRBV2 to TRBJ1-2; 7 nucleotides agree with TRBD1. Trimming took 5 bases from V and 5 from J; bases not matched to a gene: 5. CDR1 SNHLY and CDR2 FYNNEI come from the germline V gene. This CDR3 is 13 amino acids long.

The chain employs TRBV5-4 and TRBJ2-4; 9 bases map to TRBD1. Per the germline V gene, CDR1 is SGHNT and CDR2 is YYREEE (reference sequence). With V trimmed by 4 bases and J by 8 bases, 4 bases remained unmatched. The CDR3 spans 13 residues. The CDR3 region has the DNA TGTGCCAGCAGCCCGGGACAGGGAGACATTCAGTACTTC. This sequence encodes CASSPGQGDIQYF.

The chain combines TRBV2 with TRBJ1-2, with 8 nucleotides matching TRBD1. Per germline, CDR1 SNHLY and CDR2 FYNNEI. The CDR3 runs 15 residues. V lost 3 bases, J lost 4 bases, and 7 bases stayed unmatched. The CDR3 here is CASSDFPGGTYGYTF. The CDR3 DNA sequence: TGTGCCAGCAGTGATTTTCCAGGGGGCACCTATGGCTACACCTTC.

This CDR3 is CASSHSPDSYEQYF. The CDR3 DNA reads as TGTGCCAGCTCGCATTCACCGGACTCCTACGAGCAGTACTTC. This chain connects TRBV18 to TRBJ2-7; D remains unclear. CDR3 length: 14 amino acids. CDR1 and CDR2 (germline): KGHSH, LQKENI. V was trimmed by 6 bases and J by 0 bases, leaving 12 bases between them.

The chain carries TRBV24-1 and TRBJ2-7; 9 nucleotides line up with TRBD1. CDR3 size: 12 residues. The germline gives CDR1 KGHDR, CDR2 SFDVKD. The CDR3 nucleotides are TGTGCTCCGGAGGACAGGGGTGGCGAGCAGTACTTC. Residues: CAPEDRGGEQYF.

This chain joins TRBV29-1 and TRBJ2-3; 7 bases are a match to TRBD2. Germline CDR1 and CDR2: SQVTM and ANQGSEA. This CDR3 region has 15 residues. V shed 7 bases and J 4 bases; nucleotides not matched to a gene: 14. The CDR3 DNA follows: TGCAGCGCCGGCCCTGGGCAGCGGGAATCAGATACGCAGTATTTT. Its protein is CSAGPGQRESDTQYF.

The chain couples TRBV19 to TRBJ1-2, with 8 bases aligning to TRBD1. Germline V gene data show CDR1 as LNHDA and CDR2 as SQIVND (reference sequence). V shed 5 bases and J 4 bases; nucleotides not matched to a gene: 6. This CDR3 has 14 amino acids. The DNA for the CDR3 is TGTGCCAGTAGTGTCCAGGGGGCGGTCTATGGCTACACCTTC. Protein sequence: CASSVQGAVYGYTF.

J is TRBJ2-3 and V is TRBV2, with 12 positions matching TRBD2. Germline loops: CDR1 SNHLY, CDR2 FYNNEI. J lost 6 bases, V lost 6 bases, and 10 bases had no gene match. The CDR3 consists of 16 residues. The CDR3 reads CASRESSGGALDTQYF. The CDR3 DNA sequence: TGTGCCAGCAGGGAATCTAGCGGGGGGGCCTTGGATACGCAGTATTTT.

The chain links TRBV7-9 to TRBJ1-2; D is perhaps TRBD1 (6 bases). The germline gives CDR1 SEHNR, CDR2 FQNEAQ (reference sequence). The ends were cut back, 2 bases at V and 9 bases at J, with 16 bases in the middle. The CDR3 consists of 14 residues. CDR3 sequence reads: CASSLTGAQGSYTF. The DNA for the CDR3 is TGTGCCAGCAGCTTAACGGGGGCCCAGGGAAGCTACACCTTC.

The rearrangement links TRBV10-3 to TRBJ2-1; 10 bases agree with TRBD1. The CDR3 sequence is 14 residues long. The V and J ends lost 10 bases and 9 bases, in that order; junction bases with no gene match: 12. Germline V gene lookup returns CDR1 ENHRY and CDR2 SYGVKD. The CDR3 sequence: CATGWTGGRGEQFF. The CDR3, as DNA: TGTGCCACGGGGTGGACAGGGGGTAGAGGTGAGCAGTTCTTC.

Here the CDR3 DNA reads TGTGCCAGTGGAAAGCGCGGGGGAAATGAGCAGTTCTTC. Its translation: CASGKRGGNEQFF. This chain links TRBV19 with TRBJ2-1; 7 bases line up with TRBD2. Germline CDR1 is LNHDA and CDR2 is SQIVND (reference sequence). Trimming cost V 8 bases and J 7 bases; bases outside gene matches: 8. This CDR3 region has 13 residues.

The chain is built from TRBV30 and TRBJ2-5, with a tentative D call TRBD1 (5 bases). This CDR3 region has 15 residues. Germline lookup yields CDR1 GTSNPN and CDR2 SVGIG (reference sequence). V gave up 0 bases and J gave up 5 bases, with 16 bases separating them. CDR3 nucleotides: TGTGCCTGGAGTGTCCCCAGCCCAGGGTGGGAGACCCAGTACTTC. Its protein product is CAWSVPSPGWETQYF.

The rearrangement uses TRBV19 and TRBJ1-2; tentative D call: TRBD1 (5 bases). This CDR3 has 14 amino acids. Trimming took off 7 bases at V and 2 bases at J, with 14 bases between the two ends. Germline CDR1 is LNHDA and CDR2 is SQIVND (reference sequence). The DNA for the CDR3 is TGTGCCAGTAACAATCAGGGACGGAACTATGGCTACACCTTC. Translation gives CASNNQGRNYGYTF.

V and J are TRBV18 and TRBJ2-5; D unclear. The CDR3 runs to 12 residues. The germline V gene encodes CDR1 KGHSH and CDR2 LQKENI. Trimming pared 6 bases from V and 5 bases from J, leaving 10 bases between. The CDR3 DNA reads as TGTGCCAGCTCGCCCCCCCAGGAGACCCAGTACTTC. It codes for CASSPPQETQYF.

The J gene is TRBJ1-5, the V gene TRBV19; D is possibly TRBD1 (6 bases). The CDR3 runs to 15 residues. The V and J ends lost 6 bases and 11 bases respectively, with 23 bases between them. Germline V gene sequence: CDR1 LNHDA, CDR2 SQIVND (reference sequence). CDR3 coding DNA: TGTGCCAGTAGCCAAGCTGGGGGACAAACGTGGACCCAGCATTTT. Residues: CASSQAGGQTWTQHF.

V gene TRBV7-9 combines with J gene TRBJ2-7, with D possibly matching TRBD1 (6 bases). This CDR3 has 14 amino acids. The germline CDR1 and CDR2 sequences are SEHNR and FQNEAQ (reference sequence). V was clipped by 8 bases and J by 4 bases, with 18 bases between them. Written as DNA, the CDR3 is TGTGCCAGCGATTCGTCGGACAGAGGATACGAGCAGTACTTC. Encoded protein: CASDSSDRGYEQYF.

The chain uses TRBV5-4 and TRBJ2-7; TRBD2 agrees at 7 bases. The germline V gene encodes CDR1 SGHNT and CDR2 YYREEE (reference sequence). This CDR3 is built from 14 residues. Trimming cost V 3 bases and J 3 bases; bases outside gene matches: 6. This chain's CDR3 is CASSSREVSYEQYF. The CDR3 DNA is TGTGCCAGCAGCTCCCGGGAGGTGAGCTACGAGCAGTACTTC.

A few counts support this clone. The chain employs TRBV7-3 and TRBJ1-1; D not resolved. CDR1 is SGHTA and CDR2 is FQGTGA in the germline V gene. Trimming removed 2 bases from V and 4 bases from J, with 8 bases in between. The CDR3 is made up of 13 amino acids. The CDR3 here is CASSLSAGTEAFF. The DNA for the CDR3 is TGTGCCAGCAGCTTATCGGCGGGCACTGAAGCTTTCTTT. Based on the CDR3 plus reference TRBV7-3 and TRBJ1-1, the full variable domain is GAGVSQTPSNKVTEKGKYVELRCDPISGHTALYWYRQSLGQGPEFLIYFQGTGAADDSGLPNDRFFAVRPEGSVSTLKIQRTERGDSAVYLCASSLSAGTEAFFGQGTRLTVV.

The chain is built from TRBV24-1 and TRBJ2-2; D is unresolved. CDR3 length: 16 residues. V lost 4 bases to trimming and J lost 1 base, with 12 bases between them. CDR1 is KGHDR, CDR2 SFDVKD, per germline. In DNA form, the CDR3 reads TGTGCCACCAGTGACCAACGGACGGGGAACACCGGGGAGCTGTTTTTT. It specifies CATSDQRTGNTGELFF.

The V gene is TRBV2, the J gene TRBJ1-1, with D uncertain. The CDR3 consists of 14 residues. Trimming cost V 5 bases and J 0 bases, with 10 bases left between them. Germline lookup yields CDR1 SNHLY and CDR2 FYNNEI. The CDR3 here is CASSYSVMNTEAFF. The CDR3 DNA follows: TGTGCCAGCAGTTACAGCGTCATGAACACTGAAGCTTTCTTT.

V is TRBV7-2 and J is TRBJ2-3; 8 nucleotides agree with TRBD2. Germline-derived CDR1 and CDR2 are SGHTA and FQGNSA. CDR3 size: 14 residues. J lost 5 bases, V lost 5 bases, and 6 bases had no gene match. Here the CDR3 DNA reads TGTGCCAGCAGCCCGGGACTAGTCGAAGATACGCAGTATTTT. It encodes CASSPGLVEDTQYF.

The J gene is TRBJ1-6, the V gene TRBV4-1; 7 nucleotides agree with TRBD1. The V segment lost 3 bases and the J segment 10 bases; nucleotides outside the gene matches: 15. Germline V gives CDR1 MGHRA, CDR2 YSYEKL. The CDR3 loop spans 17 amino acids. The CDR3: CASSHGPTGRSWSPLHF. CDR3 DNA sequence: TGCGCCAGCAGCCACGGTCCGACAGGGAGGAGCTGGTCACCCCTCCACTTT.

This clone was detected once. This chain joins TRBV3-1 (or the pseudogene TRBV3-2) and TRBJ1-4; 7 bases are shared with TRBD1. V was pared by 4 bases and J by 7 bases, with 9 bases of the junction left unmatched. Germline values: CDR1 LGHDT, CDR2 YNNKEL (reference sequence). This CDR3 region has 15 residues. CDR3 nucleotides: TGTGCCAGCAGCCTTGTACAGGGGATGGGTGAAAAACTGTTTTTT. Protein sequence: CASSLVQGMGEKLFF.

The V and J genes are TRBV9 and TRBJ2-6; D remains ambiguous. The CDR3 runs to 15 residues. Germline V gives CDR1 SGDLS, CDR2 YYNGEE. Trimming stripped 0 bases from V and 8 bases from J, with 12 bases between. CDR3 bases: TGTGCCAGCAGCGTAGGGGTTATCGGTACCAACGTCCTGACTTTC. Protein product: CASSVGVIGTNVLTF.

CDR3 DNA sequence: TGTGCCAGCAGTCGGACGGCGAGCTCCTACGAGCAGTACTTC. Its translation: CASSRTASSYEQYF. This chain connects TRBV6-5 to TRBJ2-7; D is ambiguous. V was pared by 5 bases and J by 0 bases, with 11 bases between. Germline V gene lookup returns CDR1 MNHEY and CDR2 SVGAGI. The CDR3 totals 14 residues.